The present entry profiles one T cell receptor (beta chain) with its context. Its antigen is unidentified. The data originate from a study of high-grade serous ovarian cancer treatment subgroups. TCRdb keeps only in-frame clones here, not all; method: immunoSEQ multiplex PCR. The table lists more than 15,000 clones, around 80% of them singletons, with 5% to 7% in the top ten. The tumor samples were collected prior to definitive surgery or chemotherapy. Study-wide points: Bulk tumor TCR sequencing gave no spatial information.

The CDR3 consists of 15 residues. Between the trimmed V and J ends, which lost 5 bases and 2 bases, there was a span of 14 bases. Germline CDR1 SGHAT, CDR2 FQNNGV. Sequences were obtained from tumor tissue. V is TRBV11-2 and J is TRBJ2-3; weak D call: TRBD1 (5 bases). The clonotype comes from a human donor with high-grade serous ovarian cancer. DNA for the CDR3: TGTGCCAGCAGCGGAAGGGCAGGGTTCACAGATACGCAGTATTTT. This codes for CASSGRAGFTDTQYF. Full variable domain (remainder filled in from reference TRBV11-2 and TRBJ2-3): EAGVAQSPRYKIIEKRQSVAFWCNPISGHATLYWYQQILGQGPKLLIQFQNNGVVDDSQLPKDRFSAERLKGVDSTLKIQPAKLEDSAVYLCASSGRAGFTDTQYFGPGTRLTVL.